This T cell receptor (beta chain) was profiled in a study of blood T cell repertoires in COVID-19. As for the study in general: Nucleic acid was either cDNA or gDNA, and it came from T cells, B-cell-depleted T cells, or PBMCs.

The CDR3 length is 14 residues. The V and J ends lost 3 bases and 4 bases respectively, with 12 bases between them. Looked up from germline, CDR1 is LNHDA and CDR2 is SQIVND (reference sequence). TCRdb's copy holds only in-frame clones and misses some; the assay was immunoSEQ multiplex PCR. The sample records a few hundred thousand clones, about 83% being singletons. The chain combines TRBV19 with TRBJ2-5; D is ambiguous. This TCR came from a man aged 55-75 years who had recovered from COVID-19. Sequenced material: peripheral blood. In DNA, the CDR3 is TGTGCCAGTAGTATTGCTCAGGCCCTAGAGACCCAGTACTTC. The encoded protein is CASSIAQALETQYF.